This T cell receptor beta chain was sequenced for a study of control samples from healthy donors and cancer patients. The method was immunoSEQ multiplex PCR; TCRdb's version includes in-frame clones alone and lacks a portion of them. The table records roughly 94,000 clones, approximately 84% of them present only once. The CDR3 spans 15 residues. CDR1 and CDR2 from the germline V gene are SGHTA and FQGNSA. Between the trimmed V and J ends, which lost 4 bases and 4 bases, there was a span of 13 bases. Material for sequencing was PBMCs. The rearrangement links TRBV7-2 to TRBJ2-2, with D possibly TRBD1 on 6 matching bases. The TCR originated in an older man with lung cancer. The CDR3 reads CASSSYRVGTGELFF. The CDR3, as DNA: TGTGCCAGCAGCTCTTACAGGGTCGGCACCGGGGAGCTGTTTTTT.